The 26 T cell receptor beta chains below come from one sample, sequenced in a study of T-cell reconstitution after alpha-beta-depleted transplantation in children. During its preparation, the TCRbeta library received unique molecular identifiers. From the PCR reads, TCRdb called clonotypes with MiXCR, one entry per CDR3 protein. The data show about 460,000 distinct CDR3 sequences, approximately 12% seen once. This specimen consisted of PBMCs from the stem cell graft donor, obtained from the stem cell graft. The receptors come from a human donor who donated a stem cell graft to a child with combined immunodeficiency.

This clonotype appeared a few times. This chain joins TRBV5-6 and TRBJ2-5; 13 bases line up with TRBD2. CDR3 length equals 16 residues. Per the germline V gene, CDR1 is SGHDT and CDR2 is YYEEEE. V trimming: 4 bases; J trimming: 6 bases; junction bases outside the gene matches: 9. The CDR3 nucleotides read TGTGCCAGCAGCCAAGGACTAGCGGGGGATGAACAGACCCAGTACTTC. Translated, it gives CASSQGLAGDEQTQYF.

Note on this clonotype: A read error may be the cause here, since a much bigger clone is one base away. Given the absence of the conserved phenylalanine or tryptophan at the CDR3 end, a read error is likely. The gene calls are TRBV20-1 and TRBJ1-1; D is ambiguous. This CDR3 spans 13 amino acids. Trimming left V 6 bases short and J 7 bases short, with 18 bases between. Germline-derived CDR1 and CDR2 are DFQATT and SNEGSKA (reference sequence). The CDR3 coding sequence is TGCAGTGCCGAGGACCCCGGGAATGGTGAAGCTTTCTGT. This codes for CSAEDPGNGEAFC.

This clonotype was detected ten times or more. CDR3 in DNA: TGTGCCAGCAGCTTGGAGGGCAGAGGGATCGCTTTCTTT. This sequence encodes CASSLEGRGIAFF. The V and J genes are TRBV5-6 and TRBJ1-1; unclear D gene. Trimming cost V 0 bases and J 11 bases, with 14 bases left between them. The V gene's germline CDR1 is SGHDT and CDR2 YYEEEE. CDR3 length: 13 residues.

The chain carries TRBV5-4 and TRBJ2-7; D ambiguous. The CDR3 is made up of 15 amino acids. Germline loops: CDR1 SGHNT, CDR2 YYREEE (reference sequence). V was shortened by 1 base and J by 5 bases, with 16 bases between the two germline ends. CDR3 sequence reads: CASSLLGSSWDEQYF. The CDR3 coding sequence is TGTGCCAGCAGCTTGCTCGGGTCTTCCTGGGACGAGCAGTACTTC.

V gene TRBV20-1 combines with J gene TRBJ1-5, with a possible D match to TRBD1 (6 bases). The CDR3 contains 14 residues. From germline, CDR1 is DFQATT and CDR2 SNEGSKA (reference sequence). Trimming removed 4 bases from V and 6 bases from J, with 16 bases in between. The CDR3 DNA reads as TGCAGTGCTACTGACCGACAGGTCGGTCAGCCCCAGCATTTT. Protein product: CSATDRQVGQPQHF.

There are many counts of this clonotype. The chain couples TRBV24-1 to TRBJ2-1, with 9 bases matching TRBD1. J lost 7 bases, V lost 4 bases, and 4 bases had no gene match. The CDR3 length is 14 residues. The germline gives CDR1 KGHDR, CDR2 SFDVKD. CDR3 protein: CATSEDRGGNEQFF. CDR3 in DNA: TGTGCCACCAGTGAGGACAGGGGAGGAAATGAGCAGTTCTTC.

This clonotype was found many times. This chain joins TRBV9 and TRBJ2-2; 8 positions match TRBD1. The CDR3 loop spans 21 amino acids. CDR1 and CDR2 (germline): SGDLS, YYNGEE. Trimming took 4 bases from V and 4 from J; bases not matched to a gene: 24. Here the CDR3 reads CASSSTLTGALQSSVTGELFF. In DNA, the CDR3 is TGTGCCAGCAGCTCAACCTTGACAGGGGCCCTCCAGTCTAGCGTCACCGGGGAGCTGTTTTTT. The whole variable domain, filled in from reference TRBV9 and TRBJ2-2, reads DSGVTQTPKHLITATGQRVTLRCSPRSGDLSVYWYQQSLDQGLQFLIQYYNGEERAKGNILERFSAQQFPDLHSELNLSSLELGDSALYFCASSSTLTGALQSSVTGELFFGEGSRLTVL.

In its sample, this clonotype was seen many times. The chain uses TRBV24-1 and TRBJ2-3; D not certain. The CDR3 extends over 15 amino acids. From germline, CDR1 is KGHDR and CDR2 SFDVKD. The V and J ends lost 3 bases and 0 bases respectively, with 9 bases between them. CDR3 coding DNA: TGTGCCACCAGTGATGCGACAATCAGCACAGATACGCAGTATTTT. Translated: CATSDATISTDTQYF.

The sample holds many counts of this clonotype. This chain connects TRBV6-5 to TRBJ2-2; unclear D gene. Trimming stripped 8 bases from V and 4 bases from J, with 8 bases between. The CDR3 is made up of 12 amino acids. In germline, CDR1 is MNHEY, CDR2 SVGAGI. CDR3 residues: CASGPFTGELFF. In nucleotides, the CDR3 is TGTGCCAGCGGTCCCTTCACCGGGGAGCTGTTTTTT.

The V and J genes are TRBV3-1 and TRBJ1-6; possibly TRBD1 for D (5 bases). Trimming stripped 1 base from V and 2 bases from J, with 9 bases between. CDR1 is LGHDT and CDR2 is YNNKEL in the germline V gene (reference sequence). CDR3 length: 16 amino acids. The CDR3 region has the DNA TGTGCCAGCAGCCAAGTCCCGACAGCCTATAATTCACCCCTCCACTTT. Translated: CASSQVPTAYNSPLHF.

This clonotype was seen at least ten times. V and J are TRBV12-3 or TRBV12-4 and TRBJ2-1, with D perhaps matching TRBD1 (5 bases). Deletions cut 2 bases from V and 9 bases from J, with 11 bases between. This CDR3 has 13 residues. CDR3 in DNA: TGTGCCAGCAGTTTAAGGACACCCTCTGAGCAGTTCTTC. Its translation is CASSLRTPSEQFF.

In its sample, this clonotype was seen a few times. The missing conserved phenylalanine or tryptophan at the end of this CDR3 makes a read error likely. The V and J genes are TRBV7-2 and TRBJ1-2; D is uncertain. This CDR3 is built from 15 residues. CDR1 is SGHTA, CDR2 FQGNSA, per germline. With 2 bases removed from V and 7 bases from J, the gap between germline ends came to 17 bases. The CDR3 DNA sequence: TGTGCCAGCAGCTTACGGGAGAGAGACAAAAGTGGCTACACCTCC. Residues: CASSLRERDKSGYTS.

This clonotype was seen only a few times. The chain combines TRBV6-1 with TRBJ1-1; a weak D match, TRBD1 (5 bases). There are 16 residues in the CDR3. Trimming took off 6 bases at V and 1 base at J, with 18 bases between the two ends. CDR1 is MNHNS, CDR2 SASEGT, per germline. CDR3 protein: CASRLLRTGTNTEAFF. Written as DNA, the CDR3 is TGTGCCAGCAGGCTGCTCAGAACAGGCACGAACACTGAAGCTTTCTTT.

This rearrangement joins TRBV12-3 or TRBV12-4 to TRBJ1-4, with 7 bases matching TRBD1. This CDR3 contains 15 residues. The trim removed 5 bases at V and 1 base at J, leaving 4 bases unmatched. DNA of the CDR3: TGTGCCAGCAGTCGGAACAGGGGAACTAATGAAAAACTGTTTTTT. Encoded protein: CASSRNRGTNEKLFF.

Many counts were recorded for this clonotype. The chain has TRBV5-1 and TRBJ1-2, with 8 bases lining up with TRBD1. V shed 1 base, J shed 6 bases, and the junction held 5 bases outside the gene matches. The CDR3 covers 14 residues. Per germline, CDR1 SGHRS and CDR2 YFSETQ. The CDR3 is CASSLQGAIDGYTF. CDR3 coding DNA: TGCGCCAGCAGCTTGCAGGGGGCAATTGATGGCTACACCTTC.

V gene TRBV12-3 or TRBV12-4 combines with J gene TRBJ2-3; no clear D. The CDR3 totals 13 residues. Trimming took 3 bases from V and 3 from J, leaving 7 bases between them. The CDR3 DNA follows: TGTGCCAGCAGTTTTCGGCCGACAGATACGCAGTATTTT. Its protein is CASSFRPTDTQYF.

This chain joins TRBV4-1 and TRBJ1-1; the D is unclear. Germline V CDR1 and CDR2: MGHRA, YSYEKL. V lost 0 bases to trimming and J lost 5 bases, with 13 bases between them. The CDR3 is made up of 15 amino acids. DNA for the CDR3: TGCGCCAGCAGCCAAGATAAGGGTCGAGGGACTGAAGCTTTCTTT. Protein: CASSQDKGRGTEAFF.

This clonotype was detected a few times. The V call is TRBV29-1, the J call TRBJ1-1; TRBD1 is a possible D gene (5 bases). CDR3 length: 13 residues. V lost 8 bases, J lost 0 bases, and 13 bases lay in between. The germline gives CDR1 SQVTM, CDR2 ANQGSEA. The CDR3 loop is CSSDGAVNTEAFF. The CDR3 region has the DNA TGCAGCAGCGACGGGGCGGTGAACACTGAAGCTTTCTTT.

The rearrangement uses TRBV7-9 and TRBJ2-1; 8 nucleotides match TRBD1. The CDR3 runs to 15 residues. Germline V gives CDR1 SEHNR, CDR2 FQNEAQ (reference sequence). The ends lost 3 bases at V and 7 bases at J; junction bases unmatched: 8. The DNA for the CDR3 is TGTGCCAGCAGCTTTTCCCCGACAGGGGTAAATGAGCAGTTCTTC. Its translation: CASSFSPTGVNEQFF.

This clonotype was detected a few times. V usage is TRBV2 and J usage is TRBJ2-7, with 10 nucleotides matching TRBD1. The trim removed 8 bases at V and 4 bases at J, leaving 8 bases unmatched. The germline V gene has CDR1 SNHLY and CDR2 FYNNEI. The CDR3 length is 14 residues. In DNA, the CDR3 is TGTGCCAGCTTCCCGACAGGGGGCAAATACGAGCAGTACTTC. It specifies CASFPTGGKYEQYF. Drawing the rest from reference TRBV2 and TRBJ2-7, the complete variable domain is EPEVTQTPSHQVTQMGQEVILRCVPISNHLYFYWYRQILGQKVEFLVSFYNNEISEKSEIFDDQFSVERPDGSNFTLKIRSTKLEDSAMYFCASFPTGGKYEQYFGPGTRLTVT.

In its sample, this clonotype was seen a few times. The CDR3: CASTGGRTPSNQPQHF. In DNA form, the CDR3 reads TGTGCCAGCACGGGGGGGAGGACCCCTAGCAATCAGCCCCAGCATTTT. The V gene is TRBV21-1, the J gene TRBJ1-5. TRBV21-1 counts as a pseudogene. The CDR3 consists of 16 residues.

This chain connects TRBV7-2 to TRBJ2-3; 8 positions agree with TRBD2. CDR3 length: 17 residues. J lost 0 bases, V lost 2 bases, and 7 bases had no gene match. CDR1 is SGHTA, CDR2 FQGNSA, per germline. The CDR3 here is CASSLSGAGASTDTQYF. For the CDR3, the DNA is TGTGCCAGCAGCTTAAGTGGAGCGGGAGCCAGCACAGATACGCAGTATTTT. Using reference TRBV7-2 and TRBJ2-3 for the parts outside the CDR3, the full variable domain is GAGVSQSPSNKVTEKGKDVELRCDPISGHTALYWYRQSLGQGLEFLIYFQGNSAPDKSGLPSDRFSAERTGGSVSTLTIQRTQQEDSAVYLCASSLSGAGASTDTQYFGPGTRLTVL.

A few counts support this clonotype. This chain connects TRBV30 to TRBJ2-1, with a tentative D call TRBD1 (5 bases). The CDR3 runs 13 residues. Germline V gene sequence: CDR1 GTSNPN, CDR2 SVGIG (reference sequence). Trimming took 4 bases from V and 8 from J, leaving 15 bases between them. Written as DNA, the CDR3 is TGTGCCTGGAAACCGGACACCATCTATGAGCAGTTCTTC. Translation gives CAWKPDTIYEQFF.

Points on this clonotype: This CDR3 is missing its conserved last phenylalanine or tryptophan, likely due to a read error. The CDR3 reads CASSNTQGAAYEQYI. As DNA, the CDR3 is TGTGCCAGCAGTAACACCCAGGGAGCCGCCTACGAGCAGTACATC. The chain is built from TRBV13 and TRBJ2-7; D is tentatively TRBD1 or TRBD2 (5 bases each). Trimming pared 6 bases from V and 2 bases from J, leaving 17 bases between. Germline CDR1 is PRHDT and CDR2 is FYEKMQ (reference sequence). The CDR3 runs to 15 residues.

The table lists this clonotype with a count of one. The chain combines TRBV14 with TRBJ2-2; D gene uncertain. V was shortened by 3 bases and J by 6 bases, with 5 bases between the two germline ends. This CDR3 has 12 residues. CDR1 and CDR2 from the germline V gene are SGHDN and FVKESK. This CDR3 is CASSHWAGELFF. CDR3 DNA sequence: TGTGCCAGCAGCCATTGGGCCGGGGAGCTGTTTTTT.

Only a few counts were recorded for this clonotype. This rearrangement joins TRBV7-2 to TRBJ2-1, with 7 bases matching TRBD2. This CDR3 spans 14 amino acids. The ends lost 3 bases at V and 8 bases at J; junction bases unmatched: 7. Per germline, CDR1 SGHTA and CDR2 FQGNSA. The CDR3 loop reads CASSLSAGRDEQFF. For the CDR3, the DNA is TGTGCCAGCAGCTTGAGCGCGGGGAGGGATGAGCAGTTCTTC.